This T cell receptor beta chain was identified during a study of T cell responses to AZD1222 COVID-19 vaccine. On this clone itself: The antigen remains unidentified.

Using immunoSEQ multiplex PCR, the repertoire was profiled, and TCRdb retains in-frame clones only, with some absent. The sample includes over 130,000 clones, about 92% of them seen just once. Timing groups of about 4 and about 12 weeks for second doses were pooled. Points from the study as a whole: It was only after the peak T cell response that any repertoires were sampled.

V lost 1 base, J lost 2 bases, and 12 bases lay in between. CDR3 length equals 15 residues. Germline loops: CDR1 LNHDA, CDR2 SQIVND (reference sequence). The J gene is TRBJ2-7, the V gene TRBV19; D gene unclear. This sample comprised peripheral blood, obtained 28 days after the second AZD1222 dose. The receptor comes from an adult who received the AZD1222 COVID-19 vaccine. CDR3 region: CASSIVFATAYEQYF. The CDR3 coding sequence is TGTGCCAGTAGTATAGTATTTGCCACCGCCTACGAGCAGTACTTC. The entire variable domain, with the rest obtained from reference TRBV19 and TRBJ2-7, is as follows: DGGITQSPKYLFRKEGQNVTLSCEQNLNHDAMYWYRQDPGQGLRLIYYSQIVNDFQKGDIAEGYSVSREKKESFPLTVTSAQKNPTAFYLCASSIVFATAYEQYFGPGTRLTVT.